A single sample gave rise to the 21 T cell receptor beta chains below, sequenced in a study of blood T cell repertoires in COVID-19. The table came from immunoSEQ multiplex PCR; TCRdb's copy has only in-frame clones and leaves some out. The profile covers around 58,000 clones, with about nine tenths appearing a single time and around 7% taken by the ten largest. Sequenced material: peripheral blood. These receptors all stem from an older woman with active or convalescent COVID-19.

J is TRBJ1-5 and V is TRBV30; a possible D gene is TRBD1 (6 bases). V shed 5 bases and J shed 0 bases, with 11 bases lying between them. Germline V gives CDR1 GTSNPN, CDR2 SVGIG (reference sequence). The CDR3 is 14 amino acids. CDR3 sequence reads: CAWGTINSNQPQHF. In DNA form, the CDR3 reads TGTGCCTGGGGGACAATTAATAGCAATCAGCCCCAGCATTTT. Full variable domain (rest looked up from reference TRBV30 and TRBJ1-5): SQTIHQWPATLVQPVGSPLSLECTVEGTSNPNLYWYRQAAGRGLQLLFYSVGIGQISSEVPQNLSASRPQDRQFILSSKKLLLSDSGFYLCAWGTINSNQPQHFGDGTRLSIL.

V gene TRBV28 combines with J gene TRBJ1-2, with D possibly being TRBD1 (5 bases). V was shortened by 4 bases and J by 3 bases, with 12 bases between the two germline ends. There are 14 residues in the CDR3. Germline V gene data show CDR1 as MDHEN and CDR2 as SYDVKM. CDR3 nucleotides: TGTGCCAGCAGTTCCCCTGGGGCGGACTATGGCTACACCTTC. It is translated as CASSSPGADYGYTF.

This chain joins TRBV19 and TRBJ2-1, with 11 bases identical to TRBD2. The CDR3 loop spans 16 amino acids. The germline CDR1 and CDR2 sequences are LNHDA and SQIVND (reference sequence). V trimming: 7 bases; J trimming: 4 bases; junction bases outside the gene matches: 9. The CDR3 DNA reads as TGTGCCAGTATTCCTAGCGGGAGGTTGGGTTACAATGAGCAGTTCTTC. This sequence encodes CASIPSGRLGYNEQFF.

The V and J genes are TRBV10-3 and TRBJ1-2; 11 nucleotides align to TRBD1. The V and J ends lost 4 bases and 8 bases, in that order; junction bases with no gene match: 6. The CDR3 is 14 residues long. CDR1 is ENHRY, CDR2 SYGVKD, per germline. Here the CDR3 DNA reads TGTGCCATCAGTGGCGGACAGGGGGCCAGGGGCTACACCTTC. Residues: CAISGGQGARGYTF.

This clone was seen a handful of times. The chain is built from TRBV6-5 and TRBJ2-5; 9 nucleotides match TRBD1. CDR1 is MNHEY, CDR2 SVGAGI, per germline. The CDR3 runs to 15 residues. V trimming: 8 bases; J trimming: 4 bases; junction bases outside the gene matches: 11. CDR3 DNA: TGTGCCAGCCTGGGGGGACAGGGTGTTCGAGAGACCCAGTACTTC. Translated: CASLGGQGVRETQYF.

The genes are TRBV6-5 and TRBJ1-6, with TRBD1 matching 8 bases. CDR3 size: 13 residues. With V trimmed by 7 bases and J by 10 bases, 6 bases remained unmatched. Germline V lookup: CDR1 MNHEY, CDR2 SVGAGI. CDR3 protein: CASTGTGASPLHF. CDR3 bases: TGTGCCAGCACCGGGACAGGAGCCTCACCCCTCCACTTT.

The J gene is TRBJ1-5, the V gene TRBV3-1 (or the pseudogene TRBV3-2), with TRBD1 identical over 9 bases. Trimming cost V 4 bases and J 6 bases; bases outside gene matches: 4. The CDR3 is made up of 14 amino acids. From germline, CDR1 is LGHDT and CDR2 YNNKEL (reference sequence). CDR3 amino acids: CASSLTGGSQPQHF. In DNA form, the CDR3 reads TGTGCCAGCAGCCTTACAGGGGGCAGTCAGCCCCAGCATTTT.

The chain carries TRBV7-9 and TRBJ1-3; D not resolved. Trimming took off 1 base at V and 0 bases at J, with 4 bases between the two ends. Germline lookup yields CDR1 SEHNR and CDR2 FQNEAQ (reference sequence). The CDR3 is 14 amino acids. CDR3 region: CASSLVNSGNTIYF. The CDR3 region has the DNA TGTGCCAGCAGCTTAGTTAACTCTGGAAACACCATATATTTT.

CDR3 amino acids: CASSPGGGSNQPQHF. The CDR3 nucleotides read TGTGCCAGCTCACCTGGGGGAGGTAGCAATCAGCCCCAGCATTTT. This chain joins TRBV18 and TRBJ1-5, with D possibly matching TRBD1 (5 bases). The CDR3 spans 15 residues. Trimming shortened V by 3 bases and J by 0 bases, and 9 bases separated the two germline ends. In germline, CDR1 is KGHSH, CDR2 LQKENI.

This chain's CDR3 is CASSHPGLAGNNEQFF. The CDR3, as DNA: TGTGCCAGCAGTCATCCGGGACTAGCGGGAAACAATGAGCAGTTCTTC. V is TRBV27 and J is TRBJ2-1, with 13 bases that match TRBD2. The CDR3 totals 16 residues. J gave up 5 bases and V 5 bases, and 6 bases lay outside the gene matches. CDR1 and CDR2 (germline): MNHEY, SMNVEV (reference sequence).

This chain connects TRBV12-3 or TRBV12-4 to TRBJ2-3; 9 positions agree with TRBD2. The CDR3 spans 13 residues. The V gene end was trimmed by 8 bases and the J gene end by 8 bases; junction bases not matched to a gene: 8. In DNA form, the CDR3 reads TGTGCCAGCCGAGGACCTAGCGGGACTACGCAGTATTTT. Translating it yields CASRGPSGTTQYF.

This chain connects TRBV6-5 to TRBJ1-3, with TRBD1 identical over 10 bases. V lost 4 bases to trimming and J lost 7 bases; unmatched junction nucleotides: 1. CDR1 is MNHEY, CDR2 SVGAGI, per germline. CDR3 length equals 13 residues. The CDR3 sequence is CASSWDRGNTIYF. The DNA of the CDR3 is TGTGCCAGCAGTTGGGACAGGGGCAACACCATATATTTT.

The CDR3 protein is CASSPPALAGYEQYF. CDR3 in DNA: TGTGCCAGCTCACCACCAGCCCTAGCGGGCTACGAGCAGTACTTC. The chain couples TRBV18 to TRBJ2-7; 8 nucleotides line up with TRBD2. Germline V gene lookup returns CDR1 KGHSH and CDR2 LQKENI. V was clipped by 0 bases and J by 3 bases; unmatched bases: 4. The CDR3 spans 15 residues.

CDR3 in amino acids: CASSFWDSNEKLFF. DNA of the CDR3: TGCGCCAGCAGCTTCTGGGACAGTAATGAAAAACTGTTTTTT. The chain couples TRBV5-1 to TRBJ1-4, with 7 bases identical to TRBD1. Germline V gene data show CDR1 as SGHRS and CDR2 as YFSETQ. The CDR3 spans 14 residues. Trimming removed 2 bases from V and 4 bases from J; junction bases left unmatched: 2.

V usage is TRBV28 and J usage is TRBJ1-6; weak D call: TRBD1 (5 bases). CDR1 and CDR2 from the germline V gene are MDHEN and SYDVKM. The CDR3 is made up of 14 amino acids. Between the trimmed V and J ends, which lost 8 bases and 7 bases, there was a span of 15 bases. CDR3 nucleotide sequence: TGTGCCAGCCAGTTTACTCGGGGGAATTCACCCCTCCACTTT. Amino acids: CASQFTRGNSPLHF.

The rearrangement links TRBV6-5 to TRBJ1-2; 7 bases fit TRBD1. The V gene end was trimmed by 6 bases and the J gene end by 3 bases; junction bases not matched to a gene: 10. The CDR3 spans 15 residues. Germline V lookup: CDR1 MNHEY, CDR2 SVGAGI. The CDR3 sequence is CASSYRGTDDYGYTF. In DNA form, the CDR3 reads TGTGCCAGCAGCTATCGCGGGACAGATGACTATGGCTACACCTTC.

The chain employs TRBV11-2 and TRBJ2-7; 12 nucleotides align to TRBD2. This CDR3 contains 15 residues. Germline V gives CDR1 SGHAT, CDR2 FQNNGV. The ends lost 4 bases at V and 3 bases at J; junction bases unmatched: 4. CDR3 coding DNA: TGTGCCAGCAGCTCCCGGACTAGCGGGATCTACGAGCAGTACTTC. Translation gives CASSSRTSGIYEQYF. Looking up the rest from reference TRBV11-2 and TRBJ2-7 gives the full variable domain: EAGVAQSPRYKIIEKRQSVAFWCNPISGHATLYWYQQILGQGPKLLIQFQNNGVVDDSQLPKDRFSAERLKGVDSTLKIQPAKLEDSAVYLCASSSRTSGIYEQYFGPGTRLTVT.

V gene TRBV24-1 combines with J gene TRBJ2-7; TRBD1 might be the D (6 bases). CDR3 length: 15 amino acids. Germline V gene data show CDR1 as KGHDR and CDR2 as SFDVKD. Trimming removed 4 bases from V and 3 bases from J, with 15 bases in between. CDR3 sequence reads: CATSEHSQGRYEQYF. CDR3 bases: TGTGCCACCAGTGAACACTCACAGGGACGCTACGAGCAGTACTTC.

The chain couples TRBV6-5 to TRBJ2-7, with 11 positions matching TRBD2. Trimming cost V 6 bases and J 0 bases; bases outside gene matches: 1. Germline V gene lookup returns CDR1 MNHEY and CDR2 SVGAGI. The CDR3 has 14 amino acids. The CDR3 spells CASRGLAVSYEQYF. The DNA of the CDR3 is TGTGCCAGCAGGGGACTAGCGGTCTCCTACGAGCAGTACTTC.

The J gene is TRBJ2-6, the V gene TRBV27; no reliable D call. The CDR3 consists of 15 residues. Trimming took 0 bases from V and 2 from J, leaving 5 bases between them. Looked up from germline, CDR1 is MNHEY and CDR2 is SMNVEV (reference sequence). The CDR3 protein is CASSLSAAGANVLTF. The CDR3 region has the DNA TGTGCCAGCAGTTTATCGGCAGCTGGGGCCAACGTCCTGACTTTC.

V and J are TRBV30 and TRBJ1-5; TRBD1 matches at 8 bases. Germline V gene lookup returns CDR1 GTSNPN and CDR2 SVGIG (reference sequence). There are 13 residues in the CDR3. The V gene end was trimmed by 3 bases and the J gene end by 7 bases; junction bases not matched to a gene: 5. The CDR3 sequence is CAWRDRAEQPQHF. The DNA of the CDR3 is TGTGCCTGGAGGGACAGGGCAGAACAGCCCCAGCATTTT.